This TCR beta chain was recorded in a study of siplizumab effects on memory and regulatory T cells. Using immunoSEQ multiplex PCR, the repertoire was profiled, and TCRdb retains in-frame clones only, with some absent. The profile shows some 100,000 clones, over 85% of them singletons. The V segment lost 3 bases and the J segment 3 bases; nucleotides outside the gene matches: 6. In germline, CDR1 is SGHTA, CDR2 FQGTGA. The CDR3 runs 15 residues. Whole-study results and caveats: The drug siplizumab significantly decreased the alloreactive sequences that could be traced to unstimulated CD4+ memory cells. Both greater diversity than memory cells and a major contribution to the alloresponse seemed to characterize naive T cells.

Concerning this clone itself: Antigen unknown.

The source of this sequence is a human donor in good health. Input material: CD8+ T cells sorted from blood. The rearrangement joins TRBV7-3 to TRBJ2-3; 7 positions agree with TRBD2. This CDR3 reads CASSLVGGRTDTQYF. CDR3 DNA: TGTGCCAGCAGCTTGGTGGGAGGGAGGACAGATACGCAGTATTTT.